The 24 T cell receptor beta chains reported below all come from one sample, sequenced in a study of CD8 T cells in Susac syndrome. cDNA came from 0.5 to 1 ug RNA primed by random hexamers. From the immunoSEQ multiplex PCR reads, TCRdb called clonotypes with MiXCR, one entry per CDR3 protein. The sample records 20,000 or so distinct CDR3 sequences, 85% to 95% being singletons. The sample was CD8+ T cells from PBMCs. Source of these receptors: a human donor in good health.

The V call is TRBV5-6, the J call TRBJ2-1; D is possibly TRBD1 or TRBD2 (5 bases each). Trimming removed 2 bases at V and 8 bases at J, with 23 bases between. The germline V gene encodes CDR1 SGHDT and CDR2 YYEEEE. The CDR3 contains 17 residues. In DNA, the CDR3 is TGTGCCAGCAGCTTTCTATCAGGGAGCGGTCTCAGGGATGAGCAGTTCTTC. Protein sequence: CASSFLSGSGLRDEQFF.

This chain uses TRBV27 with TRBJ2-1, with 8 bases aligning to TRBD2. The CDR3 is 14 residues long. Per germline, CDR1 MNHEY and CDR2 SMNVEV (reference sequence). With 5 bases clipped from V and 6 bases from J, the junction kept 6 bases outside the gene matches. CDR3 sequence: CASSPWTSPNEQFF. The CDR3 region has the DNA TGTGCCAGCAGTCCGTGGACTAGCCCCAATGAGCAGTTCTTC.

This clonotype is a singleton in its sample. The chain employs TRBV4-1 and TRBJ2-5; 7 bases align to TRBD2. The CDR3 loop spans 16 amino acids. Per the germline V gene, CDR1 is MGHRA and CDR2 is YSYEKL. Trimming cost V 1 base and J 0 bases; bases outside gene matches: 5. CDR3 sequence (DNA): TGCGCCAGCAGCCAAGTGGGGAGGGAGGACCAAGAGACCCAGTACTTC. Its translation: CASSQVGREDQETQYF.

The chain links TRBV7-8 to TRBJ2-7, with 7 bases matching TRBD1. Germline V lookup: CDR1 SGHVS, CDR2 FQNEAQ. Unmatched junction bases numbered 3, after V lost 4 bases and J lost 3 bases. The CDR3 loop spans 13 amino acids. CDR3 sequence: CASSYRTGYEQYF. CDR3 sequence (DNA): TGTGCCAGCAGCTATCGGACAGGCTACGAGCAGTACTTC. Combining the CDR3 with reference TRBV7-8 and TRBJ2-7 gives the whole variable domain GAGVSQSPRYKVAKRGQDVALRCDPISGHVSLFWYQQALGQGPEFLTYFQNEAQLDKSGLPSDRFFAERPEGSVSTLKIQRTQQEDSAVYLCASSYRTGYEQYFGPGTRLTVT.

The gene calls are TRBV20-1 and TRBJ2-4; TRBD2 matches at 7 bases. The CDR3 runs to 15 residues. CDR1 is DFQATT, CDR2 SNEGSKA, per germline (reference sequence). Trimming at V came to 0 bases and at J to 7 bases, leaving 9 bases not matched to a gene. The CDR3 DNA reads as TGCAGTGCTAGAGATCCCATGGGAGGGCCGAACATTCAGTACTTC. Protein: CSARDPMGGPNIQYF.

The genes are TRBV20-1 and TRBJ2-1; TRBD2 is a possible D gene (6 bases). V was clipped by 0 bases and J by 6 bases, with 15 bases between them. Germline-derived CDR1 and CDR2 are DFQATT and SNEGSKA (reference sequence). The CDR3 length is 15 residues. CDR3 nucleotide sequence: TGCAGTGCTAGAGAGGAGCGGGTTGCGATCAATGAGCAGTTCTTC. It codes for CSAREERVAINEQFF.

The CDR3: CASTQFGELFF. CDR3 DNA: TGTGCCAGCACTCAGTTTGGGGAGCTGTTTTTT. The chain uses TRBV28 and TRBJ2-2; D unclear. The CDR3 runs to 11 residues. Per the germline V gene, CDR1 is MDHEN and CDR2 is SYDVKM. The V and J ends lost 7 bases and 8 bases respectively, with 8 bases between them.

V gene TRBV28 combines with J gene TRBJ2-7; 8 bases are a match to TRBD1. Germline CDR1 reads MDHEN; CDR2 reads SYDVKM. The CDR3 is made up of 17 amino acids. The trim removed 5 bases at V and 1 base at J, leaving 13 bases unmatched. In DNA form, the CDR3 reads TGTGCCAGCAGTAAATATCCTCCGCAGGGGGCATCCTACGAGCAGTACTTC. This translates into CASSKYPPQGASYEQYF.

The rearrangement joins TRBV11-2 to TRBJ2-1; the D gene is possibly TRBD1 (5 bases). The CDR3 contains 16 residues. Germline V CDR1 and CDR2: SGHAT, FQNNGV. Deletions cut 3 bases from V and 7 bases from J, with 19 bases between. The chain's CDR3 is CASSFISETETNEQFF. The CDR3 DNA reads TGTGCCAGCAGCTTTATATCCGAGACAGAAACTAATGAGCAGTTCTTC.

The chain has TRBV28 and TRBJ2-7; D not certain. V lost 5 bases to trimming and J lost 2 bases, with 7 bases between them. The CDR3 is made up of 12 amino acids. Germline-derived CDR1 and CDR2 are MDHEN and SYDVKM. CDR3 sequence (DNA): TGTGCCAGCAGTGGCAGCCCCTACGAGCAGTACTTC. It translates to CASSGSPYEQYF.

CDR3: CASSRPGVGEKLFF. CDR3 sequence (DNA): TGTGCCAGCAGCCGCCCGGGGGTCGGTGAAAAACTGTTTTTT. The rearrangement uses TRBV11-2 and TRBJ1-4; D might be TRBD1 (5 bases). Germline assignment: CDR1 SGHAT and CDR2 FQNNGV. The CDR3 is 14 residues long. Trimming took off 5 bases at V and 7 bases at J, with 14 bases between the two ends.

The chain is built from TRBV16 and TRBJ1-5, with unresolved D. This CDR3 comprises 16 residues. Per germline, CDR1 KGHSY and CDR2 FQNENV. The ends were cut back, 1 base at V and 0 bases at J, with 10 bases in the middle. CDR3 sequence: CASSQFGQSSNQPQHF. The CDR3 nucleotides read TGTGCCAGCAGCCAATTCGGGCAGAGTAGCAATCAGCCCCAGCATTTT.

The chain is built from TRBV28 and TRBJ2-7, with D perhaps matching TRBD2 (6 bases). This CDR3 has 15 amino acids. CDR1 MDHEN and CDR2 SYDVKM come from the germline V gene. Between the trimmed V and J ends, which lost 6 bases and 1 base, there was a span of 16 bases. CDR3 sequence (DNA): TGTGCCAGCAGAGACCGGGACTGGGGTTCCTACGAGCAGTACTTC. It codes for CASRDRDWGSYEQYF.

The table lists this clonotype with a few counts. The CDR3 reads CASSLGMSNEQFF. The CDR3, as DNA: TGTGCCAGTAGTTTGGGGATGAGCAATGAGCAGTTCTTC. The chain has TRBV19 and TRBJ2-1; D is uncertain. The V gene's germline CDR1 is LNHDA and CDR2 SQIVND (reference sequence). V lost 5 bases and J 6 bases, leaving 11 bases between the germline ends. The CDR3 has 13 amino acids.

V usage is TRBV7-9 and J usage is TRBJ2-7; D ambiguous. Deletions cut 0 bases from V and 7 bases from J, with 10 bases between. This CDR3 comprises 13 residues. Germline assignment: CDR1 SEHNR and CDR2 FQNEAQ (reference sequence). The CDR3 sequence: CASSLASRIEQYV. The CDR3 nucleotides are TGTGCCAGCAGCTTAGCGTCGCGGATTGAGCAGTACGTC.

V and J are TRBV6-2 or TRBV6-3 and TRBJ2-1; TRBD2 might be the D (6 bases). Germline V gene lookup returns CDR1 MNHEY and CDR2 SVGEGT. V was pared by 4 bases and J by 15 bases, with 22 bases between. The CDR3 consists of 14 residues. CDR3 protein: CASSSLREASFGFF. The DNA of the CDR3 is TGTGCCAGCAGTTCCTTGAGGGAGGCTTCCTTCGGGTTCTTC.

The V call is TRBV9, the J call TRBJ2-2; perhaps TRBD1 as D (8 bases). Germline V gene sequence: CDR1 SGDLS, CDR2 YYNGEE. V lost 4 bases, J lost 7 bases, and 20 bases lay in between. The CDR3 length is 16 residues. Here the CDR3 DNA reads TGTGCCAGCAGCCCCCTTTCGACAGGGGAGGGCGGGGAGCTGTTTTTT. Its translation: CASSPLSTGEGGELFF. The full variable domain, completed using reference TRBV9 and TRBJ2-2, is DSGVTQTPKHLITATGQRVTLRCSPRSGDLSVYWYQQSLDQGLQFLIQYYNGEERAKGNILERFSAQQFPDLHSELNLSSLELGDSALYFCASSPLSTGEGGELFFGEGSRLTVL.

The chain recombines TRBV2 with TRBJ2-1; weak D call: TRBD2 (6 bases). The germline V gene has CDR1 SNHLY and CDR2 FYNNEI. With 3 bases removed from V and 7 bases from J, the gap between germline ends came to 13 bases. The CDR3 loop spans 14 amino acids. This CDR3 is CASSDRLVRNEQFF. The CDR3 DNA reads TGTGCCAGCAGTGACAGACTAGTTCGGAATGAGCAGTTCTTC.

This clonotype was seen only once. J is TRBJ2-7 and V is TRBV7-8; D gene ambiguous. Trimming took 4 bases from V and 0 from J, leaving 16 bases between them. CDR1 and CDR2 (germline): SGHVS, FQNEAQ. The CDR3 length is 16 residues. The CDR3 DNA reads TGTGCCAGCAGCTCGAGTACCCGTTCTAGCTCCTACGAGCAGTACTTC. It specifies CASSSSTRSSSYEQYF.

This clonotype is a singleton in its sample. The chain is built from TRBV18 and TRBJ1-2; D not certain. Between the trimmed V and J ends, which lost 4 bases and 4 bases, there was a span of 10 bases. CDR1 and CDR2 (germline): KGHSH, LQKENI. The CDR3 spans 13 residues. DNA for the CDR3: TGTGCCAGCTCACTTGGAAGGGTCTATGGCTACACCTTC. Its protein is CASSLGRVYGYTF.

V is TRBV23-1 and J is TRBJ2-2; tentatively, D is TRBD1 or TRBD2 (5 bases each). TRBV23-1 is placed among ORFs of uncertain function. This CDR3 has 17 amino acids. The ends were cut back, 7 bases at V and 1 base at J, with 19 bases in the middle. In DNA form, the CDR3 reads TGCGCCAGCACGGGACCCAGCCACGGGCGGAACACCGGGGAGCTGTTTTTT. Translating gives CASTGPSHGRNTGELFF.

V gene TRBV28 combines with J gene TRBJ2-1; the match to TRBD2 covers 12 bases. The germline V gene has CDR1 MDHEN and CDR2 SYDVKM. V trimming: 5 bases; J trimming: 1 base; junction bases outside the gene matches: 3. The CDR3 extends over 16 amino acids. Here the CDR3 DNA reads TGTGCCAGCAGTCGACTAGCGGGAGAATCCTACAATGAGCAGTTCTTC. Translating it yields CASSRLAGESYNEQFF.

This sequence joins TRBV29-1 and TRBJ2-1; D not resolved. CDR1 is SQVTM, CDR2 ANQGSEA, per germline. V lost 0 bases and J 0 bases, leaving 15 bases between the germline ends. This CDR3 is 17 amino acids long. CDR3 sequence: CSVEDLRPESSYNEQFF. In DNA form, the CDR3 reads TGCAGCGTTGAAGATTTGCGGCCGGAGAGCTCCTACAATGAGCAGTTCTTC.

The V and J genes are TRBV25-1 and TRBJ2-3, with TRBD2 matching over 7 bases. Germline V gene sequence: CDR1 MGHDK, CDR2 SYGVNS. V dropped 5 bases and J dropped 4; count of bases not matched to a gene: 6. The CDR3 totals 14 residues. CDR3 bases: TGTGCCAGCAGTTTCGCGGGAGAAGCAGATACGCAGTATTTT. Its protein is CASSFAGEADTQYF.